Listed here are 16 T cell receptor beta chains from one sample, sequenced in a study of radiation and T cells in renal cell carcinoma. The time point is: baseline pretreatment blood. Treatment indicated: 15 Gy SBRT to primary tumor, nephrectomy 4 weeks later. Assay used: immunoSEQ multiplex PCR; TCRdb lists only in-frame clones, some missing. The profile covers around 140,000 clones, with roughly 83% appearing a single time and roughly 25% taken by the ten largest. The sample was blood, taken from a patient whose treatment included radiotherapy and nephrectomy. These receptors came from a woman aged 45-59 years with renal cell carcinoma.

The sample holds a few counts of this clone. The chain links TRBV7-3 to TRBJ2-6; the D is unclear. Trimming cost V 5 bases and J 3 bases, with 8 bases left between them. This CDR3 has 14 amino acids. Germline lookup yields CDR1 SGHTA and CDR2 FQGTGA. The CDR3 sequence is CASSPNYGANVLTF. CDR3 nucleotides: TGTGCCAGCAGCCCGAATTATGGGGCCAACGTCCTGACTTTC.

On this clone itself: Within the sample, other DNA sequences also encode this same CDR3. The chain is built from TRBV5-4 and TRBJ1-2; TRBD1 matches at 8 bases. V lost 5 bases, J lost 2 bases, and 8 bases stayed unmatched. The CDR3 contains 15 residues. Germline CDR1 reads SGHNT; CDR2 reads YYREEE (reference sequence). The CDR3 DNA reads TGTGCCAGCAGTCCCGGACAGGGCTACAACTATGGCTACACCTTC. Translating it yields CASSPGQGYNYGYTF.

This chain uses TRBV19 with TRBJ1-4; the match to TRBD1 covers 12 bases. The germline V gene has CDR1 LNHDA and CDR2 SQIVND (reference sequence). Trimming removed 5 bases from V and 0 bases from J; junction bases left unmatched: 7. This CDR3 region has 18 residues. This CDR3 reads CASSPGTGGIATNEKLFF. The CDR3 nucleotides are TGTGCCAGTAGTCCCGGGACAGGGGGCATAGCAACTAATGAAAAACTGTTTTTT.

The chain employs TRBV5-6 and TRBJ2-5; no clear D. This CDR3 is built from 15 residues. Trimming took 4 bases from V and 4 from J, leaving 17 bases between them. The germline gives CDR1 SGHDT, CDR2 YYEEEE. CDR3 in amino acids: CASSTDTERRETQYF. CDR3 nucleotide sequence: TGTGCCAGCAGCACCGACACGGAAAGGAGAGAGACCCAGTACTTC.

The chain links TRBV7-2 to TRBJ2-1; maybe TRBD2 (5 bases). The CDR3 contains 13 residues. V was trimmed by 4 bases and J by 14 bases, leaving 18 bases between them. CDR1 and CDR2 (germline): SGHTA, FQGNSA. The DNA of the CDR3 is TGTGCCAGCAGCTCCACCACCCGGGATCCGAAGTTCTTC. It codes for CASSSTTRDPKFF.

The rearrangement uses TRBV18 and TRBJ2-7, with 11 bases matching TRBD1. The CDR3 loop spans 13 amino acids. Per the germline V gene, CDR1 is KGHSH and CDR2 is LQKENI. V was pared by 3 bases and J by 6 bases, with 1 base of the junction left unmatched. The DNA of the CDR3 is TGTGCCAGCTCACCGGGACAGGGGGGCGAGCAGTACTTC. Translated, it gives CASSPGQGGEQYF.

In DNA form, the CDR3 reads TGTGCCAGCAGCTTAGTTGGGACAAACTCCTACAATGAGCAGTTCTTC. It is translated as CASSLVGTNSYNEQFF. The rearrangement uses TRBV7-2 and TRBJ2-1; D perhaps matches TRBD1 (6 bases). The V gene's germline CDR1 is SGHTA and CDR2 FQGNSA. Trimming removed 1 base at V and 0 bases at J, with 10 bases between. The CDR3 runs 16 residues.

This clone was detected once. The CDR3 region is CASSRGGNTDTQYF. CDR3 DNA: TGTGCCAGCAGCCGAGGGGGGAACACAGATACGCAGTATTTT. The J gene is TRBJ2-3, the V gene TRBV7-6; D is possibly TRBD1 or TRBD2 (6 bases each). The CDR3 has 14 residues. Trimming pared 5 bases from V and 2 bases from J, leaving 11 bases between. Germline V CDR1 and CDR2: SGHVS, FNYEAQ.

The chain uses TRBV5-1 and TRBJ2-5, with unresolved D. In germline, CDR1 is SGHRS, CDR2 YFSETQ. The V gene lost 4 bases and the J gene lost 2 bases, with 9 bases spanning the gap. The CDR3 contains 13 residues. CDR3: CASSDTEQETQYF. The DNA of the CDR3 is TGCGCCAGCAGCGATACGGAGCAAGAGACCCAGTACTTC.

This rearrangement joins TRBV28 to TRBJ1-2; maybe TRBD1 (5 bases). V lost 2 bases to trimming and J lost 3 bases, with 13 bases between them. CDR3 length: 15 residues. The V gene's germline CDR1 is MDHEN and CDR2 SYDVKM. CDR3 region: CASSLDSQGDYGYTF. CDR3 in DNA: TGTGCCAGCAGTTTAGATTCCCAGGGAGACTATGGCTACACCTTC.

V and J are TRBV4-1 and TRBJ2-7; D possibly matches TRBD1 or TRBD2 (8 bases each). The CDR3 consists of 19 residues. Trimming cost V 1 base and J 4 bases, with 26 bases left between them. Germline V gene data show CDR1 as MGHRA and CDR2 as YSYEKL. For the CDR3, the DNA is TGCGCCAGCAGCCAAGGCGGACAGGGCAAGAAGACTAGCGCTTACGAGCAGTACTTC. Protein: CASSQGGQGKKTSAYEQYF.

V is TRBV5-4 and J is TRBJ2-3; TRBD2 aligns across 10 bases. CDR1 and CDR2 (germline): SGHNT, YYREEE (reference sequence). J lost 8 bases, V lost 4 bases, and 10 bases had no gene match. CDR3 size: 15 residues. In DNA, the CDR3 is TGTGCCAGCAGCGCCGGGACTAGCGCCAGTGGTACGCAGTATTTT. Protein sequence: CASSAGTSASGTQYF.

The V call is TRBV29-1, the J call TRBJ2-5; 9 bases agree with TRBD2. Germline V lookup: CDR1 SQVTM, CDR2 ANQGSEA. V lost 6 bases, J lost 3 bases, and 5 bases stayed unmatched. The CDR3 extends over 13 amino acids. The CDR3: CSVARTSEETQYF. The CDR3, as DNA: TGCAGCGTCGCTCGGACTAGCGAAGAGACCCAGTACTTC.

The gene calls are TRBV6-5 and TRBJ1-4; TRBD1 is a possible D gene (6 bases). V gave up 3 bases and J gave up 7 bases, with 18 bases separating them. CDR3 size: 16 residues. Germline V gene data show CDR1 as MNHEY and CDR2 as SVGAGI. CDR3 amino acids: CASSYQQGSRGEKLFF. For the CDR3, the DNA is TGTGCCAGCAGTTATCAACAGGGATCGAGGGGTGAAAAACTGTTTTTT.

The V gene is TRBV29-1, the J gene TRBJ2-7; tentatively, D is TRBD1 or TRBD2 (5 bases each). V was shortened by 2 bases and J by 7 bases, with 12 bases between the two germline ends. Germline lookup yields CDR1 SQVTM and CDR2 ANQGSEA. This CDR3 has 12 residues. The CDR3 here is CSVERGPREQYF. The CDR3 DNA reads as TGCAGCGTTGAAAGGGGACCGAGGGAGCAGTACTTC.

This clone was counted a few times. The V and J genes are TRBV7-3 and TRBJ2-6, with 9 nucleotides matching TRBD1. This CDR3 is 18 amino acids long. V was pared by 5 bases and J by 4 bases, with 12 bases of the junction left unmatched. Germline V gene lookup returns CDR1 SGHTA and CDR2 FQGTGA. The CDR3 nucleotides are TGTGCCAGCAGCATCCGGGACAGGGTTGGGTTCGGGGCCAACGTCCTGACTTTC. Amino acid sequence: CASSIRDRVGFGANVLTF.